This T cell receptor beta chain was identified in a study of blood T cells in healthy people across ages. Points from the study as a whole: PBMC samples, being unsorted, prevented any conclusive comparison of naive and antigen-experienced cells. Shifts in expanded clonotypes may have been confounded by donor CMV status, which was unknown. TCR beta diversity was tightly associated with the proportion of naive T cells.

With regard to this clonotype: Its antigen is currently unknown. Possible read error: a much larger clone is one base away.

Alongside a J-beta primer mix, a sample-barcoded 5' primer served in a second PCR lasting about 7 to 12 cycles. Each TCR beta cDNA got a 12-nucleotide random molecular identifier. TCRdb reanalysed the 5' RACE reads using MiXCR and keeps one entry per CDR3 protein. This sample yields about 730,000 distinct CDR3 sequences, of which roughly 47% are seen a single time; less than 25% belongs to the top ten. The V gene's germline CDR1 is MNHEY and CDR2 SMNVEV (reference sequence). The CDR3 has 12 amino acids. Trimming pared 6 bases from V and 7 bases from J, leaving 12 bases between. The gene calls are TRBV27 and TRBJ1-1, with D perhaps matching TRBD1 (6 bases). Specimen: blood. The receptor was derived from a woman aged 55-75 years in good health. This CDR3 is CASSREQGEAFF. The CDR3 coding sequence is TGTGCCAGCAGCCGAGAACAGGGTGAAGCTTTCTTT.